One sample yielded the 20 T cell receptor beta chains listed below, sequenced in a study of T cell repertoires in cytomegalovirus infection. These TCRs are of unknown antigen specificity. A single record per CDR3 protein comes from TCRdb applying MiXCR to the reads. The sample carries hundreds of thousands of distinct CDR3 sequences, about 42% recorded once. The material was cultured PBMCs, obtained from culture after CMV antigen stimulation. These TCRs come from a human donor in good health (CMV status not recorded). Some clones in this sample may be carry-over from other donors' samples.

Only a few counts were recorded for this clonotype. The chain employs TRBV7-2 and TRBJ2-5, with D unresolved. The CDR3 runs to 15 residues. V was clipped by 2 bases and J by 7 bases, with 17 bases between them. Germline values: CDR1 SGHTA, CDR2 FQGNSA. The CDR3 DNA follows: TGTGCCAGCAGCTTATCTCCAGGTGCAACCAGGACCCAGTACTTC. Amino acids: CASSLSPGATRTQYF.

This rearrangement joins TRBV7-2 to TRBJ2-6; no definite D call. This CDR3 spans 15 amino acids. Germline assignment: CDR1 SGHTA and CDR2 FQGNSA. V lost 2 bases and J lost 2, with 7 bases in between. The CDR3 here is CASSLRLPGANVLTF. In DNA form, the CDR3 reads TGTGCCAGCAGCTTAAGGCTCCCTGGGGCCAACGTCCTGACTTTC.

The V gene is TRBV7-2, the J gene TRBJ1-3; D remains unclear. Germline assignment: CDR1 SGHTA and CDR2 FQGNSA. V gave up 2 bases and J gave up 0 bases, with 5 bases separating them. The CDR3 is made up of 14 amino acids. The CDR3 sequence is CASSLRLSGNTIYF. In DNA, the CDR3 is TGTGCCAGCAGCTTACGGCTCTCTGGAAACACCATATATTTT.

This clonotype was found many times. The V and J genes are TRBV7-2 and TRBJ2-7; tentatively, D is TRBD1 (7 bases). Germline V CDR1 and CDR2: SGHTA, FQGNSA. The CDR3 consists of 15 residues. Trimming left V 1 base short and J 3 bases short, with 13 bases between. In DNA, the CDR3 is TGTGCCAGCAGCTTAGGCGGGACAGCATACTACGAGCAGTACTTC. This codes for CASSLGGTAYYEQYF.

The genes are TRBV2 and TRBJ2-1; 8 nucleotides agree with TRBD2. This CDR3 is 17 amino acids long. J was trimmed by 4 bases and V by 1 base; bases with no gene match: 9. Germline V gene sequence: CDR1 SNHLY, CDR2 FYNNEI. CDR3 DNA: TGTGCCAGCAGTGAAGGGTCCACGGGAGGGGAGTACAATGAGCAGTTCTTC. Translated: CASSEGSTGGEYNEQFF.

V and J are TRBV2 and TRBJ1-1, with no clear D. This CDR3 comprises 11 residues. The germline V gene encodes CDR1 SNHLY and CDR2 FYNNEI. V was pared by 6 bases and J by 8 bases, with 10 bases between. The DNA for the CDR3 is TGTGCCAGCAGCCCCACAGTGGAAGCTTTCTTT. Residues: CASSPTVEAFF.

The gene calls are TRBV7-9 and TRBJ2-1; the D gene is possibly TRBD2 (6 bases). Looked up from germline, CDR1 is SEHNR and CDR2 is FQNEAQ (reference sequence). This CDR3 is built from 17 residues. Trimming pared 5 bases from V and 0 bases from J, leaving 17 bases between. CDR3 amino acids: CASSLTGLRTSYNEQFF. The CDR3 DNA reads TGTGCCAGCAGCCTGACGGGACTCCGAACCTCCTACAATGAGCAGTTCTTC.

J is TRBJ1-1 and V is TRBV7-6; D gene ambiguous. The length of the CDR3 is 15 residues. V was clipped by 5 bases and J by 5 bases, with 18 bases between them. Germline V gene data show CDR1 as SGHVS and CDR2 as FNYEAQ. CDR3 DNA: TGTGCCAGCAGCCCCCGGACGGACTCGAGGACTGAAGCTTTCTTT. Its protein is CASSPRTDSRTEAFF.

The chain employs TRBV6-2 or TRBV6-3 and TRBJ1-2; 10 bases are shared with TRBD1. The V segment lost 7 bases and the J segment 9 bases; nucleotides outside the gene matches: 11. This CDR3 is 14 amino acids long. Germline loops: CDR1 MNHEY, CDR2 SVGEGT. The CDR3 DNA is TGTGCCAGCATCAACGCCGGGACAGGGGCGAGCTACACCTTC. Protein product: CASINAGTGASYTF.

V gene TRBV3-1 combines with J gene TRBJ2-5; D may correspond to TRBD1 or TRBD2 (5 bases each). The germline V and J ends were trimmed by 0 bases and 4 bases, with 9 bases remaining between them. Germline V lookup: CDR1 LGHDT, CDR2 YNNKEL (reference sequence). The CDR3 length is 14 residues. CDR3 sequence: CASSQEVGTETQYF. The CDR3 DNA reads TGTGCCAGCAGCCAAGAGGTAGGGACAGAGACCCAGTACTTC.

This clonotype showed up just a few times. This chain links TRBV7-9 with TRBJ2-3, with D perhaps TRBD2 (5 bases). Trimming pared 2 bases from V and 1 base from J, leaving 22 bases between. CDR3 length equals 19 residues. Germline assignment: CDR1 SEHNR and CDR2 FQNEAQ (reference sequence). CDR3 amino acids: CASSLLKEHLLGRTDTQYF. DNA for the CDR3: TGTGCCAGCAGCTTATTGAAAGAACACTTACTAGGCCGCACAGATACGCAGTATTTT.

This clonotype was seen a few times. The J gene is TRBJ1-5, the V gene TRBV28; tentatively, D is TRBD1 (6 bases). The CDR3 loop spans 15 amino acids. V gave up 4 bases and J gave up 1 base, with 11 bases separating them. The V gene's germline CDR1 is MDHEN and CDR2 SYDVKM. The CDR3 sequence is CASSSGTLSNQPQHF. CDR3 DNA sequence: TGTGCCAGCAGTTCCGGGACACTAAGCAATCAGCCCCAGCATTTT. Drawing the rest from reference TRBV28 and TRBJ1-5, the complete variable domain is DVKVTQSSRYLVKRTGEKVFLECVQDMDHENMFWYRQDPGLGLRLIYFSYDVKMKEKGDIPEGYSVSREKKERFSLILESASTNQTSMYLCASSSGTLSNQPQHFGDGTRLSIL.

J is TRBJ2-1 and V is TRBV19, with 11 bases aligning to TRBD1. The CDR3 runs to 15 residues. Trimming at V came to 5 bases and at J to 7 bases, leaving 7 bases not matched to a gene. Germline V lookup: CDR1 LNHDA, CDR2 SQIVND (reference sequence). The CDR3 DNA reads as TGTGCCAGTAGTCCGCGGACAGGGGGCCTGAATGAGCAGTTCTTC. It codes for CASSPRTGGLNEQFF. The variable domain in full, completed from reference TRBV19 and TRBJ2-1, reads DGGITQSPKYLFRKEGQNVTLSCEQNLNHDAMYWYRQDPGQGLRLIYYSQIVNDFQKGDIAEGYSVSREKKESFPLTVTSAQKNPTAFYLCASSPRTGGLNEQFFGPGTRLTVL.

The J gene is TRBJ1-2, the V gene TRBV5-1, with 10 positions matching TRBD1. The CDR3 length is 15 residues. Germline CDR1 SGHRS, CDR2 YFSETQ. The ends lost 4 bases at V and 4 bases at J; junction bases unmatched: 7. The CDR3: CASSPDRGRVYGYTF. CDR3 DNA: TGCGCCAGCAGCCCCGACAGGGGGCGCGTCTATGGCTACACCTTC.

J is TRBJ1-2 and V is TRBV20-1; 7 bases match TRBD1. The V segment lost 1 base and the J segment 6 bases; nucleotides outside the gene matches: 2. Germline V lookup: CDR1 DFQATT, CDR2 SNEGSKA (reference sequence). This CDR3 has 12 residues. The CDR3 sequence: CSARGGGDGYTF. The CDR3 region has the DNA TGCAGTGCTAGAGGAGGGGGCGATGGCTACACCTTC.

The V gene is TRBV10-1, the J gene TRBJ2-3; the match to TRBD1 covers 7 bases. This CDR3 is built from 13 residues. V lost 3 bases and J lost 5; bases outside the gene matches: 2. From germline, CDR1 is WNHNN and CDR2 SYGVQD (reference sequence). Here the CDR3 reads CASSDGTEDTQYF. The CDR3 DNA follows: TGCGCCAGCAGTGACGGGACAGAAGATACGCAGTATTTT.

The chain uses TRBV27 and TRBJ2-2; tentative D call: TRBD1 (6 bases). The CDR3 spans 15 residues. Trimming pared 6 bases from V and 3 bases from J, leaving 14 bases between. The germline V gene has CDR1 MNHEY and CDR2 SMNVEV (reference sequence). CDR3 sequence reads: CASSPRGMDTGELFF. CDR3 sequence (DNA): TGTGCCAGCAGCCCCAGGGGAATGGACACCGGGGAGCTGTTTTTT.

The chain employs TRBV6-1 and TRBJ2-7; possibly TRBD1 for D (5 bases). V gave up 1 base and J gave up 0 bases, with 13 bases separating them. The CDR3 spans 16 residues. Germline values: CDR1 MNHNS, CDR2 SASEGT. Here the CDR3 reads CASSEVPDSYSYEQYF. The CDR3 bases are TGTGCCAGCAGTGAAGTTCCCGACAGCTACTCCTACGAGCAGTACTTC.

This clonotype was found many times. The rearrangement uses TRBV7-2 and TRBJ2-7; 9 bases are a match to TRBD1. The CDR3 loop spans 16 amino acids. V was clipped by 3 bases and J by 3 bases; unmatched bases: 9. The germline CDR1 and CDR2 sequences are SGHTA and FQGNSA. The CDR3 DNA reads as TGTGCCAGCAGCTTGGTGACAGGGGGGAGTGGCTACGAGCAGTACTTC. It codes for CASSLVTGGSGYEQYF. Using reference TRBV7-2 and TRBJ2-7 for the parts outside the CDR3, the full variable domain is GAGVSQSPSNKVTEKGKDVELRCDPISGHTALYWYRQSLGQGLEFLIYFQGNSAPDKSGLPSDRFSAERTGGSVSTLTIQRTQQEDSAVYLCASSLVTGGSGYEQYFGPGTRLTVT.

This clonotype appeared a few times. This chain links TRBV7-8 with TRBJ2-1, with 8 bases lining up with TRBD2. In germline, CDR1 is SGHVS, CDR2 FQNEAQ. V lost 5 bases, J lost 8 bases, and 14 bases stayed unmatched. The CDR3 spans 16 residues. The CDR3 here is CASSPNGVAGNDEQFF. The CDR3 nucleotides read TGTGCCAGCAGCCCAAACGGGGTAGCGGGAAACGATGAGCAGTTCTTC.